This T cell receptor (beta chain) emerged from a study of blood T cells in healthy people across ages. With regard to this clonotype: Antigen unknown.

V shed 2 bases and J shed 6 bases, with 10 bases lying between them. CDR3 size: 13 residues. CDR1 is MGHRA and CDR2 is YSYEKL in the germline V gene. The amount of total RNA extracted per sample was at least 5 micrograms. Then a second PCR, running about 6 to 12 cycles, was carried out with a sample-barcoded 5' primer and a J-beta primer mix. TCRdb fed the 5' RACE reads into MiXCR, producing one record per CDR3 protein. This sample has 1.5 million to 2 million distinct CDR3 sequences; about 32% occur once, and the top ten carry approximately 10%. Study-level points and caveats: A roughly linear fall in TCR beta diversity per million T cells was seen with increasing age. Long-lived donors had more naive CD4+ cells and higher diversity than aged donors.

The sequenced material came from blood. This chain links TRBV4-1 with TRBJ2-5, with no clear D. This clonotype originated in a woman in her twenties or thirties in good health. In DNA, the CDR3 is TGCGCCAGCAGCCAAACCCGGGTTCAGACCCAGTACTTC. It translates to CASSQTRVQTQYF.